This TCR beta chain was recorded in a study of blood T cell repertoires in COVID-19. This clone was seen once. The data were produced by immunoSEQ multiplex PCR, yet TCRdb's version contains in-frame clones alone and is incomplete. This table has about 300,000 clones, roughly 90% appearing once. The source of this sequence is a man younger than 35 with active or convalescent COVID-19. Sequencing was performed on peripheral blood.

DNA of the CDR3: TGTGCCAGCTCACCAACGGGGGGGGTCGCAGGTACGCAGTATTTT. Its translation is CASSPTGGVAGTQYF. The chain has TRBV18 and TRBJ2-3, with 8 bases fitting TRBD2. The CDR3 runs 15 residues. The V segment lost 2 bases and the J segment 8 bases; nucleotides outside the gene matches: 9. Germline CDR1 and CDR2: KGHSH and LQKENI. Full variable domain (missing parts from reference TRBV18 and TRBJ2-3): NAGVMQNPRHLVRRRGQEARLRCSPMKGHSHVYWYRQLPEEGLKFMVYLQKENIIDESGMPKERFSAEFPKEGPSILRIQQVVRGDSAAYFCASSPTGGVAGTQYFGPGTRLTVL.